This entry lists 9 T cell receptor beta chains sequenced from one sample in a study of OX40 agonist ivuxolimab in advanced cancers. Some clones are missing from TCRdb's copy, which holds only in-frame ones; the method was immunoSEQ multiplex PCR. The table has about 93,000 clones, 92% seen once. This specimen consisted of CD4+ or CD8+ T cells sorted from blood, obtained in a trial of the OX40 agonist ivuxolimab. The receptors here all came from an adult with an advanced solid tumor such as melanoma, head and neck, liver or kidney cancer.

This chain joins TRBV7-3 and TRBJ2-7; D may match TRBD1 or TRBD2 (5 bases each). The V end lost 5 bases, the J end lost 7 bases, and 15 bases lay between the germline ends. The CDR3 is made up of 13 amino acids. Germline V CDR1 and CDR2: SGHTA, FQGTGA. The CDR3 region has the DNA TGTGCCAGCAGCCCGGGGCTAATTGGGGAGCAGTACTTC. Residues: CASSPGLIGEQYF.

The V gene is TRBV2, the J gene TRBJ2-2; 8 bases line up with TRBD2. J was trimmed by 2 bases and V by 6 bases; bases with no gene match: 5. The length of the CDR3 is 15 residues. Germline lookup yields CDR1 SNHLY and CDR2 FYNNEI. The CDR3 DNA reads as TGTGCCAGCAGGGCGACTAGCGAAAACACCGGGGAGCTGTTTTTT. Amino acids: CASRATSENTGELFF.

The V gene is TRBV18, the J gene TRBJ1-1; D might be TRBD1 (5 bases). Germline assignment: CDR1 KGHSH and CDR2 LQKENI. The CDR3 runs 15 residues. Trimming stripped 3 bases from V and 0 bases from J, with 11 bases between. The CDR3 coding sequence is TGTGCCAGCTCACCTCGACAGCTTTTGAACACTGAAGCTTTCTTT. Its translation: CASSPRQLLNTEAFF.

This chain joins TRBV9 and TRBJ2-1; 12 bases fit TRBD2. CDR3 length: 18 residues. Germline V gene data show CDR1 as SGDLS and CDR2 as YYNGEE. The V gene end was trimmed by 0 bases and the J gene end by 8 bases; junction bases not matched to a gene: 12. The CDR3 is CASSVELAGGYSLDEQFF. DNA for the CDR3: TGTGCCAGCAGCGTAGAACTAGCGGGGGGATATTCTCTGGATGAGCAGTTCTTC.

The chain is built from TRBV2 and TRBJ1-2, with TRBD1 matching over 9 bases. V was pared by 11 bases and J by 3 bases, with 7 bases of the junction left unmatched. Germline V gene data show CDR1 as SNHLY and CDR2 as FYNNEI. This CDR3 has 13 residues. In DNA form, the CDR3 reads TGTGCCGGGCGGACAGGGGAAGACTATGGCTACACCTTC. Its protein product is CAGRTGEDYGYTF.

V is TRBV5-5 and J is TRBJ2-1; TRBD1 aligns across 11 bases. Germline V lookup: CDR1 SGHKS, CDR2 YYEKEE (reference sequence). Trimming removed 1 base from V and 6 bases from J; junction bases left unmatched: 9. This CDR3 is 17 amino acids long. The DNA for the CDR3 is TGTGCCAGCAGCTTGTTTGTTTCCGGGACAGGGGGCAATGAGCAGTTCTTC. This codes for CASSLFVSGTGGNEQFF.

This chain connects TRBV5-4 to TRBJ2-5; D is perhaps TRBD1 (5 bases). The germline V and J ends were trimmed by 4 bases and 5 bases, with 12 bases remaining between them. CDR3 size: 13 residues. CDR1 and CDR2 (germline): SGHNT, YYREEE (reference sequence). Here the CDR3 reads CASSRDSGETQYF. DNA for the CDR3: TGTGCCAGCAGCAGAGACAGTGGGGAGACCCAGTACTTC. Combining the CDR3 with reference TRBV5-4 and TRBJ2-5 gives the whole variable domain ETGVTQSPTHLIKTRGQQVTLRCSSQSGHNTVSWYQQALGQGPQFIFQYYREEENGRGNFPPRFSGLQFPNYSSELNVNALELDDSALYLCASSRDSGETQYFGPGTRLLVL.

The V and J genes are TRBV19 and TRBJ2-1; TRBD1 matches at 8 bases. V was clipped by 5 bases and J by 4 bases; unmatched bases: 7. Germline V lookup: CDR1 LNHDA, CDR2 SQIVND (reference sequence). CDR3 size: 15 residues. The DNA for the CDR3 is TGTGCCAGTAGTTGGGCCGGGACAGGATACAATGAGCAGTTCTTC. It encodes CASSWAGTGYNEQFF.

The chain uses TRBV13 and TRBJ1-1; weak D call: TRBD1 (6 bases). The CDR3 has 13 residues. Per germline, CDR1 PRHDT and CDR2 FYEKMQ (reference sequence). Deletions cut 4 bases from V and 1 base from J, with 7 bases between. The CDR3 region is CASSYRENTEAFF. CDR3 bases: TGTGCCAGCAGCTACAGGGAGAACACTGAAGCTTTCTTT. The full variable domain, in which reference TRBV13 and TRBJ1-1 provide the parts outside the CDR3, is AAGVIQSPRHLIKEKRETATLKCYPIPRHDTVYWYQQGPGQDPQFLISFYEKMQSDKGSIPDRFSAQQFSDYHSELNMSSLELGDSALYFCASSYRENTEAFFGQGTRLTVV.